The 20 T cell receptor beta chains presented below share a single source sample, sequenced in a study of metastatic and nonmetastatic thyroid tumors (dated by TCRdb to 2020 to 2022). No treatment had been received by any patient before thyroid surgery. Receptor amplification or capture employed PCR. The sample was run on an Illumina HiSeq 4000. Clones were called with MiXCR by TCRdb after fastp trimmed the public reads at Q25, and only in-frame beta chains were retained. The sample table contains approximately 13,000 clones; only one count was recorded for about an eighth of them. The ten top clones hold 30% to 35% of the sample. The sequenced sample consisted of blood. Receptors were obtained from a female donor with papillary thyroid cancer or a benign thyroid nodule (not recorded which). Some clones in this sample may be carry-over from other donors' samples.

This clone has a count of ten or more. This chain uses TRBV5-1 with TRBJ2-7, with D hard to call. The CDR3 length is 11 residues. V shed 6 bases and J shed 4 bases, with 8 bases lying between them. Germline values: CDR1 SGHRS, CDR2 YFSETQ. The CDR3 loop reads CASKAQYEQYF. DNA of the CDR3: TGCGCCAGCAAGGCACAATACGAGCAGTACTTC.

This clone was observed many times. This sequence joins TRBV14 and TRBJ1-4, with no clear D. V lost 4 bases and J 8 bases, leaving 14 bases between the germline ends. Per the germline V gene, CDR1 is SGHDN and CDR2 is FVKESK. The CDR3 totals 14 residues. The CDR3 sequence: CASSRGGSTEKLFF. The CDR3 DNA follows: TGTGCCAGCAGCCGAGGAGGATCTACGGAAAAACTGTTTTTT.

This clone was counted ten times or more. The chain employs TRBV19 and TRBJ2-1; D is ambiguous. The ends were cut back, 1 base at V and 1 base at J, with 5 bases in the middle. CDR1 and CDR2 from the germline V gene are LNHDA and SQIVND (reference sequence). This CDR3 comprises 14 residues. The DNA of the CDR3 is TGTGCCAGTAGTATAGGGGATTCCTACAATGAGCAGTTCTTC. It is translated as CASSIGDSYNEQFF.

This clone was observed at least ten times. V and J are TRBV20-1 and TRBJ2-5; D is perhaps TRBD1 or TRBD2 (5 bases each). CDR1 is DFQATT and CDR2 is SNEGSKA in the germline V gene (reference sequence). This CDR3 spans 11 amino acids. The CDR3 reads CSLEGLETQYF. CDR3 in DNA: TGCAGCCTCGAGGGGTTGGAGACCCAGTACTTC.

The chain joins TRBV27 to TRBJ2-3; TRBD1 or TRBD2 may be the D gene (5 bases each). Trimming removed 8 bases from V and 7 bases from J, with 13 bases in between. Germline CDR1 reads MNHEY; CDR2 reads SMNVEV (reference sequence). There are 12 residues in the CDR3. CDR3 DNA: TGTGCCAGCGTGGACTGGACATATACGCAGTATTTT. This encodes CASVDWTYTQYF.

The chain carries TRBV28 and TRBJ2-1, with D possibly matching TRBD1 (6 bases). CDR1 MDHEN and CDR2 SYDVKM come from the germline V gene. V was pared by 5 bases and J by 1 base, with 6 bases between. CDR3 length: 13 residues. The chain's CDR3 is CASSQGSYNEQFF. CDR3 DNA sequence: TGTGCCAGCAGTCAGGGGTCCTACAATGAGCAGTTCTTC.

In this sample, this clone is medium-sized (0.01 to 0.1%). This chain uses TRBV6-1 with TRBJ1-2; 10 bases align to TRBD1. V gave up 5 bases and J gave up 7 bases; unmatched junction bases: 4. Germline V gives CDR1 MNHNS, CDR2 SASEGT. The CDR3 has 13 amino acids. The chain's CDR3 is CASSSTGGSGYTF. CDR3 nucleotides: TGTGCCAGCAGTTCGACAGGGGGCTCTGGCTACACCTTC.

This clone has more than one count but fewer than ten. The chain links TRBV2 to TRBJ2-1; D ambiguous. Between the trimmed V and J ends, which lost 9 bases and 7 bases, there was a span of 13 bases. The CDR3 covers 12 residues. Looked up from germline, CDR1 is SNHLY and CDR2 is FYNNEI. In DNA, the CDR3 is TGTGCCAGAGGGCTGACGGAGAATGAGCAGTTCTTC. Its protein product is CARGLTENEQFF.

This clone is medium-sized in the sample. The chain couples TRBV6-2 or TRBV6-3 to TRBJ2-7; 7 positions agree with TRBD2. In germline, CDR1 is MNHEY, CDR2 SVGEGT. The CDR3 length is 15 residues. V shed 2 bases, J shed 6 bases, and the junction held 10 bases outside the gene matches. The CDR3 DNA follows: TGTGCCAGCAGTTACGCAACTAGCGAAACCTTCGAGCAGTACTTC. As protein: CASSYATSETFEQYF.

This clone came up many times. V usage is TRBV5-4 and J usage is TRBJ2-7; weak D call: TRBD1 (5 bases). Trimming stripped 4 bases from V and 6 bases from J, with 11 bases between. The CDR3 extends over 12 amino acids. Germline loops: CDR1 SGHNT, CDR2 YYREEE (reference sequence). CDR3 nucleotide sequence: TGTGCCAGCAGCACAAGGGGATCCGAGCAGTACTTC. As protein: CASSTRGSEQYF.

This clone was observed many times. This could be a read error, since a much larger clone is one nucleotide away. Distinct nucleotide sequences in the sample also encode this CDR3. V and J are TRBV28 and TRBJ1-1; possible D gene TRBD1, 6 bases. This CDR3 is built from 13 residues. Germline CDR1 is MDHEN and CDR2 is SYDVKM. CDR3 in DNA: TGTGCCAGCATTGGGGCGACAGGTACTGAAGCCTTCTTT. This sequence encodes CASIGATGTEAFF.

This clone was found many times. The chain has TRBV7-9 and TRBJ2-3; 10 nucleotides match TRBD1. From germline, CDR1 is SEHNR and CDR2 FQNEAQ (reference sequence). The CDR3 is 15 amino acids. V dropped 8 bases and J dropped 5; count of bases not matched to a gene: 10. The CDR3 DNA follows: TGTGCCAGCGGATCGACAGGGGGCTTCTTAGATACGCAGTATTTT. Its protein is CASGSTGGFLDTQYF.

In this sample, this clone turned up a few times. The rearrangement joins TRBV5-4 to TRBJ1-4; TRBD1 aligns across 9 bases. This CDR3 contains 15 residues. V was pared by 4 bases and J by 8 bases, with 9 bases of the junction left unmatched. The germline V gene encodes CDR1 SGHNT and CDR2 YYREEE (reference sequence). In nucleotides, the CDR3 is TGTGCCAGCAGCGCCAGGACAGGGGCGGGGGAAAAACTGTTTTTT. Residues: CASSARTGAGEKLFF.

In this sample, this clone is medium-sized. The chain recombines TRBV12-3 or TRBV12-4 with TRBJ2-1; TRBD2 matches at 12 bases. V lost 7 bases to trimming and J lost 5 bases; unmatched junction nucleotides: 6. The CDR3 length is 15 residues. CDR3 nucleotides: TGTGCCAGCATCCCTCTAGCGGGGGGGCACAATGAGCAGTTCTTC. It translates to CASIPLAGGHNEQFF.

V and J are TRBV7-3 and TRBJ2-7, with TRBD2 as a possible D gene (5 bases). In germline, CDR1 is SGHTA, CDR2 FQGTGA. The CDR3 totals 17 residues. The V end lost 2 bases, the J end lost 3 bases, and 20 bases lay between the germline ends. CDR3 amino acids: CASSLFGFLYRDYEQYF. CDR3 DNA sequence: TGTGCCAGCAGCTTATTCGGCTTTCTTTATCGGGACTACGAGCAGTACTTC.

This clone appeared many times. This chain uses TRBV29-1 with TRBJ1-5, with D hard to call. CDR1 and CDR2 from the germline V gene are SQVTM and ANQGSEA. This CDR3 spans 12 amino acids. V dropped 4 bases and J dropped 4 bases, with 8 bases sitting between them. The CDR3 region has the DNA TGCAGCGTTGGAACAGCAAATCAGCCCCAGCATTTT. Translation gives CSVGTANQPQHF.

The V call is TRBV2, the J call TRBJ2-2; 10 positions agree with TRBD2. The J segment lost 8 bases and the V segment lost 2 bases, leaving 2 bases of the junction unmatched. CDR1 SNHLY and CDR2 FYNNEI come from the germline V gene. CDR3 length: 14 amino acids. The CDR3 DNA follows: TGTGCCAGCAGTGAACTAGCGGGAGTTGGGGAGCTGTTTTTT. This translates into CASSELAGVGELFF.

In this sample, this clone turned up many times. V usage is TRBV4-1 and J usage is TRBJ1-5; D may be TRBD1 (5 bases). Germline CDR1 is MGHRA and CDR2 is YSYEKL. The CDR3 extends over 15 amino acids. Trimming removed 0 bases at V and 5 bases at J, with 11 bases between. CDR3 nucleotides: TGCGCCAGCAGCCAAGAGGGGAGGGGACATCAGCCCCAGCATTTT. Amino acid sequence: CASSQEGRGHQPQHF.

By proportion, this clone is medium-sized. This chain joins TRBV6-5 and TRBJ1-6; 8 bases map to TRBD1. The CDR3 contains 17 residues. Germline-derived CDR1 and CDR2 are MNHEY and SVGAGI. Germline trimming cut 2 bases from V and 10 bases from J; bases unmatched to any gene: 13. The CDR3 sequence: CASSYEGQGARRSPLHF. The CDR3 coding sequence is TGTGCCAGCAGTTACGAAGGTCAGGGGGCGCGTAGATCACCCCTCCACTTT.

This clone was recorded at least ten times. V is TRBV14 and J is TRBJ2-2, with D hard to call. CDR1 is SGHDN and CDR2 is FVKESK in the germline V gene. V was clipped by 2 bases and J by 2 bases, with 6 bases between them. The CDR3 contains 14 residues. Here the CDR3 reads CASSQRHNTGELFF. CDR3 DNA: TGTGCCAGCAGCCAAAGACATAACACCGGGGAGCTGTTTTTT.